The 15 T cell receptor beta chains below come from one sample, sequenced in a study of blood T cell repertoires in COVID-19. Clones were read by immunoSEQ multiplex PCR, and TCRdb kept only the in-frame ones, dropping some. Counted here are about 120,000 clones, 85% to 90% occurring once; the ten biggest clones make up 25% to 30%. Sample: peripheral blood. The receptors come from a woman between 65 and 79 years old with acute or convalescent COVID-19.

Regarding this clone: The same CDR3 is also encoded by other DNA sequences in this sample. The rearrangement uses TRBV28 and TRBJ1-2, with 11 bases that match TRBD1. The V gene's germline CDR1 is MDHEN and CDR2 SYDVKM. V lost 4 bases, J lost 5 bases, and 3 bases stayed unmatched. This CDR3 region has 14 residues. CDR3 DNA sequence: TGTGCCAGCAGTTCCGGACAGGGGGCTTATGGCTACACCTTC. Amino acids: CASSSGQGAYGYTF.

The CDR3 here is CASSQVSGTGGEAFF. CDR3 sequence (DNA): TGTGCCAGCAGCCAAGTCTCCGGGACAGGGGGAGAAGCTTTCTTT. The chain employs TRBV14 and TRBJ1-1; 11 bases are a match to TRBD1. With V trimmed by 1 base and J by 8 bases, 6 bases remained unmatched. Per germline, CDR1 SGHDN and CDR2 FVKESK. The CDR3 contains 15 residues.

The chain has TRBV9 and TRBJ2-2; possibly TRBD1 for D (6 bases). CDR3 length: 14 residues. The V gene's germline CDR1 is SGDLS and CDR2 YYNGEE. V was cut by 0 bases and J by 6 bases, with 9 bases left in between. The CDR3 DNA follows: TGTGCCAGCAGCGTAGTTCAGGGGCCCGGGGAGCTGTTTTTT. Translated: CASSVVQGPGELFF.

The chain has TRBV30 and TRBJ2-7, with TRBD2 identical over 9 bases. Germline lookup yields CDR1 GTSNPN and CDR2 SVGIG (reference sequence). V trimming: 2 bases; J trimming: 2 bases; junction bases outside the gene matches: 4. This CDR3 has 14 amino acids. CDR3 bases: TGTGCCTGGAGTCCCGGGACTAGCACCTACGAGCAGTACTTC. It translates to CAWSPGTSTYEQYF.

This chain connects TRBV23-1 to TRBJ2-4; TRBD1 matches at 7 bases. TRBV23-1 is annotated as an ORF whose role is uncertain. The junction had 9 bases not matched to a gene; V was cut back by 1 base and J by 3 bases. CDR3 length: 17 amino acids. CDR3 residues: CASSQFDRVRSKNIQYF. In DNA, the CDR3 is TGCGCCAGCAGTCAATTCGACAGGGTGAGAAGCAAAAACATTCAGTACTTC.

The J gene is TRBJ1-1, the V gene TRBV25-1; 10 bases match TRBD1. The V and J ends lost 6 bases and 3 bases, in that order; junction bases with no gene match: 10. CDR3 length: 16 residues. CDR1 and CDR2 from the germline V gene are MGHDK and SYGVNS. The CDR3 DNA reads TGTGCCAGCAGAGCGACAGGGGGCTTAATATACACTGAAGCTTTCTTT. Translating it yields CASRATGGLIYTEAFF.

The genes are TRBV12-2 and TRBJ1-6. TRBV12-2 is a recognized pseudogene. CDR3 length: 16 amino acids. This CDR3 is CASRVTGGGEESPLHF. The CDR3 nucleotides read TGTGCAAGTCGCGTCACCGGGGGAGGGGAGGAATCACCCCTCCACTTT.

The chain has TRBV9 and TRBJ2-3; 10 nucleotides agree with TRBD2. The CDR3 runs to 16 residues. CDR1 and CDR2 (germline): SGDLS, YYNGEE. The V gene end was trimmed by 0 bases and the J gene end by 5 bases; junction bases not matched to a gene: 6. CDR3 bases: TGTGCCAGCAGCGTAGTTCAGCGGGGGGGCCGAGATACGCAGTATTTT. Translation gives CASSVVQRGGRDTQYF.

The chain combines TRBV10-1 with TRBJ1-1; 10 bases are shared with TRBD1. Germline CDR1 is WNHNN and CDR2 is SYGVQD (reference sequence). V trimming: 3 bases; J trimming: 4 bases; junction bases outside the gene matches: 2. The CDR3 consists of 14 residues. CDR3 in DNA: TGCGCCAGCAGTGATGGGACAGGGGTCACTGAAGCTTTCTTT. This sequence encodes CASSDGTGVTEAFF.

V usage is TRBV5-1 and J usage is TRBJ2-2; 7 bases agree with TRBD2. In germline, CDR1 is SGHRS, CDR2 YFSETQ. The CDR3 sequence is 14 residues long. J lost 6 bases, V lost 4 bases, and 6 bases had no gene match. CDR3 nucleotide sequence: TGCGCCAGCAGCCGCCCCCGGGAGGCCGGGGAGCTGTTTTTT. Its translation is CASSRPREAGELFF.

The chain combines TRBV13 with TRBJ2-5, with TRBD2 matching 8 bases. This CDR3 contains 16 residues. Germline V gene data show CDR1 as PRHDT and CDR2 as FYEKMQ (reference sequence). The V segment lost 2 bases and the J segment 1 base; nucleotides outside the gene matches: 6. This chain's CDR3 is CASSLKTGGLQETQYF. The CDR3 DNA reads as TGTGCCAGCAGCTTAAAGACGGGGGGGCTCCAAGAGACCCAGTACTTC.

V is TRBV5-1 and J is TRBJ2-2; TRBD1 might be the D (5 bases). Trimming shortened V by 4 bases and J by 0 bases, and 10 bases separated the two germline ends. Per the germline V gene, CDR1 is SGHRS and CDR2 is YFSETQ. The CDR3 is 15 residues long. CDR3 region: CASSGAVPNTGELFF. CDR3 DNA sequence: TGCGCCAGCAGCGGGGCGGTGCCGAACACCGGGGAGCTGTTTTTT.

This clone occurred once. The rearrangement joins TRBV2 to TRBJ2-2, with a possible D match to TRBD1 (5 bases). The length of the CDR3 is 13 residues. The germline V and J ends were trimmed by 9 bases and 2 bases, with 10 bases remaining between them. Germline CDR1 SNHLY, CDR2 FYNNEI. CDR3 sequence (DNA): TGTGCCAGGGGGCAGGGTAACACCGGGGAGCTGTTTTTT. Translating gives CARGQGNTGELFF.

V and J are TRBV19 and TRBJ1-1; 12 bases line up with TRBD1. The CDR3 contains 13 residues. CDR1 is LNHDA and CDR2 is SQIVND in the germline V gene (reference sequence). V lost 6 bases to trimming and J lost 6 bases; unmatched junction nucleotides: 2. CDR3 nucleotide sequence: TGTGCCAGTAGCGGGACAGGGGGCTCTGAAGCTTTCTTT. As protein: CASSGTGGSEAFF.

The chain employs TRBV12-3 or TRBV12-4 and TRBJ2-5, with a tentative D call TRBD2 (7 bases). The germline V and J ends were trimmed by 7 bases and 9 bases, with 18 bases remaining between them. This CDR3 comprises 13 residues. The CDR3 sequence is CASTRQVRGAQYF. CDR3 nucleotides: TGTGCCAGCACGCGACAGGTTCGGGGGGCCCAGTACTTC.